The 26 T cell receptor beta chains presented below share a single source sample, sequenced in a study of beta chain features in type 1 diabetes. These receptors lack a known antigen. Expressed TCRB transcripts were sequenced, since all the RNA that had been isolated was reverse transcribed. The method was immunoSEQ multiplex PCR; TCRdb's version includes in-frame clones alone and lacks a portion of them. The repertoire holds tens of thousands of clones, with approximately 65% as singletons. General study results and limits: Type 1 diabetes patients had TCRB CDR3s that were shorter (moderately but significantly so) in all four CD4+ subsets.

The sample comprised Tregs from blood. Every receptor here comes from a young woman with type 1 diabetes.

This clone was seen once. The chain combines TRBV5-1 with TRBJ2-2; 7 bases align to TRBD2. Looked up from germline, CDR1 is SGHRS and CDR2 is YFSETQ. The CDR3 is made up of 14 amino acids. Trimming at V came to 5 bases and at J to 4 bases, leaving 5 bases not matched to a gene. The CDR3 DNA is TGCGCCAGCAGTGCGGGGGAAAGCACCGGGGAGCTGTTTTTT. It yields the protein CASSAGESTGELFF. Filled out from reference TRBV5-1 and TRBJ2-2, the complete variable domain reads KAGVTQTPRYLIKTRGQQVTLSCSPISGHRSVSWYQQTPGQGLQFLFEYFSETQRNKGNFPGRFSGRQFSNSRSEMNVSTLELGDSALYLCASSAGESTGELFFGEGSRLTVL.

The chain uses TRBV28 and TRBJ2-7, with D hard to call. Trimming took 4 bases from V and 1 from J, leaving 17 bases between them. CDR3 length: 16 amino acids. Per germline, CDR1 MDHEN and CDR2 SYDVKM. The CDR3 sequence: CASSSPGQILSYEQYF. In DNA, the CDR3 is TGTGCCAGCAGTTCCCCTGGGCAGATACTTTCCTACGAGCAGTACTTC. The full variable domain, its missing parts supplied by reference TRBV28 and TRBJ2-7, is DVKVTQSSRYLVKRTGEKVFLECVQDMDHENMFWYRQDPGLGLRLIYFSYDVKMKEKGDIPEGYSVSREKKERFSLILESASTNQTSMYLCASSSPGQILSYEQYFGPGTRLTVT.

About this clone: A junction end diverges from the germline sequence, so it may reflect a read error. The CDR3 region is CASSDLPGHGHEQYF. The CDR3 bases are TGTGCCAGCAGTGATTTACCGGGACACGGCCACGAGCAGTACTTC. The genes are TRBV10-3 and TRBJ2-7; D might be TRBD1 (6 bases). CDR3 size: 15 residues. Germline lookup yields CDR1 ENHRY and CDR2 SYGVKD.

This clone was seen only a few times. The rearrangement links TRBV19 to TRBJ2-1; possible D gene TRBD2, 6 bases. The V and J ends lost 5 bases and 8 bases respectively, with 16 bases between them. From germline, CDR1 is LNHDA and CDR2 SQIVND (reference sequence). There are 14 residues in the CDR3. The DNA of the CDR3 is TGTGCCAGTAGTGGGACGGGAGTCATTCATGAGCAGTTCTTC. This codes for CASSGTGVIHEQFF.

The chain recombines TRBV29-1 with TRBJ2-7; 7 bases align to TRBD1. J lost 6 bases, V lost 4 bases, and 9 bases had no gene match. CDR3 length: 13 residues. CDR1 and CDR2 from the germline V gene are SQVTM and ANQGSEA. Here the CDR3 reads CSVAGQGVGEQYF. Written as DNA, the CDR3 is TGCAGCGTTGCCGGCCAGGGGGTCGGCGAGCAGTACTTC.

The chain links TRBV7-2 to TRBJ2-5, with TRBD2 matching over 13 bases. The germline V gene encodes CDR1 SGHTA and CDR2 FQGNSA. The CDR3 is 16 residues long. Unmatched junction bases numbered 3, after V lost 5 bases and J lost 0 bases. The CDR3 loop reads CASSMGLAGNQETQYF. In nucleotides, the CDR3 is TGTGCCAGCAGCATGGGACTAGCGGGAAACCAAGAGACCCAGTACTTC.

The chain is built from TRBV5-1 and TRBJ2-7; 9 bases line up with TRBD2. This CDR3 comprises 15 residues. The germline V gene encodes CDR1 SGHRS and CDR2 YFSETQ. With 4 bases clipped from V and 2 bases from J, the junction kept 7 bases outside the gene matches. Here the CDR3 DNA reads TGCGCCAGCAGCCCCGTAGCGGGAGAACCCTACGAGCAGTACTTC. Translation: CASSPVAGEPYEQYF.

The genes are TRBV19 and TRBJ1-1; 8 nucleotides line up with TRBD1. The CDR3 sequence is 15 residues long. Germline V gene lookup returns CDR1 LNHDA and CDR2 SQIVND (reference sequence). V lost 5 bases to trimming and J lost 0 bases; unmatched junction nucleotides: 5. The CDR3 DNA reads as TGTGCCAGTAGTCCAGGGACAGGTTTGAACACTGAAGCTTTCTTT. Translating gives CASSPGTGLNTEAFF.

This clone was found a few times. The rearrangement uses TRBV30 and TRBJ1-4, with TRBD1 matching 10 bases. Looked up from germline, CDR1 is GTSNPN and CDR2 is SVGIG (reference sequence). J gave up 6 bases and V 2 bases, and 3 bases lay outside the gene matches. CDR3 size: 14 residues. The CDR3 DNA reads as TGTGCCTGGAGTTCCGGGACAGGGGATGAAAAACTGTTTTTT. Translation: CAWSSGTGDEKLFF.

This clone was recorded a few times. V gene TRBV15 combines with J gene TRBJ2-1; 7 bases map to TRBD2. V lost 3 bases to trimming and J lost 4 bases; unmatched junction nucleotides: 6. Germline values: CDR1 LNHNV, CDR2 YYDKDF (reference sequence). There are 15 residues in the CDR3. The CDR3 bases are TGTGCCACCAGCAGTCCGACTAGCACGTACAATGAGCAGTTCTTC. It translates to CATSSPTSTYNEQFF.

This chain connects TRBV7-9 to TRBJ1-1, with a tentative D call TRBD1 (6 bases). CDR1 and CDR2 (germline): SEHNR, FQNEAQ (reference sequence). V was pared by 1 base and J by 5 bases, with 14 bases between. There are 15 residues in the CDR3. The CDR3 DNA follows: TGTGCCAGCAGCTTAGTTCAGGGGTCGGAGACTGAAGCTTTCTTT. Amino acids: CASSLVQGSETEAFF. Supplemented by reference TRBV7-9 and TRBJ1-1, the full variable domain reads DTGVSQNPRHKITKRGQNVTFRCDPISEHNRLYWYRQTLGQGPEFLTYFQNEAQLEKSRLLSDRFSAERPKGSFSTLEIQRTEQGDSAMYLCASSLVQGSETEAFFGQGTRLTVV.

This clone was recorded a few times. The chain is built from TRBV7-9 and TRBJ1-2; D remains unclear. Trimming stripped 0 bases from V and 4 bases from J, with 6 bases between. Germline V gives CDR1 SEHNR, CDR2 FQNEAQ (reference sequence). The CDR3 covers 13 residues. CDR3 region: CASSLAAVYGYTF. The CDR3 region has the DNA TGTGCCAGCAGCTTAGCTGCGGTCTATGGCTACACCTTC.

Of note for this clone: Germline and junction disagree at one end, which may indicate a read error. The rearrangement uses TRBV5-1 and TRBJ2-5; 8 bases align to TRBD1. This CDR3 spans 14 amino acids. CDR1 is SGHRS and CDR2 is YFSETQ in the germline V gene. CDR3 sequence (DNA): TGCGCCAGCAGCTTGGGTGGTCCAGGGGGCGCGTTTGACTTC. This encodes CASSLGGPGGAFDF.

The V and J genes are TRBV9 and TRBJ1-3; D not certain. Between the trimmed V and J ends, which lost 0 bases and 2 bases, there was a span of 12 bases. This CDR3 is 16 amino acids long. Germline assignment: CDR1 SGDLS and CDR2 YYNGEE. DNA of the CDR3: TGTGCCAGCAGCGTAGAAGCGGGTAGGGCTGGAAACACCATATATTTT. This sequence encodes CASSVEAGRAGNTIYF. The full variable domain, its missing parts supplied by reference TRBV9 and TRBJ1-3, is DSGVTQTPKHLITATGQRVTLRCSPRSGDLSVYWYQQSLDQGLQFLIQYYNGEERAKGNILERFSAQQFPDLHSELNLSSLELGDSALYFCASSVEAGRAGNTIYFGEGSWLTVV.

V is TRBV5-1 and J is TRBJ2-2, with 16 bases aligning to TRBD2. This CDR3 is 17 amino acids long. J gave up 7 bases and V 4 bases, and 7 bases lay outside the gene matches. Germline values: CDR1 SGHRS, CDR2 YFSETQ. CDR3 protein: CASSPGLAGGPDGELFF. The CDR3 DNA reads as TGCGCCAGCAGCCCGGGACTAGCGGGAGGGCCGGACGGGGAGCTGTTTTTT.

The genes are TRBV18 and TRBJ1-1; 7 bases align to TRBD1. CDR1 and CDR2 from the germline V gene are KGHSH and LQKENI. The CDR3 has 14 residues. J was trimmed by 8 bases and V by 6 bases; bases with no gene match: 12. The CDR3 DNA sequence: TGTGCCAGCTCGCCAAGGGACAGCCAGGAGGAAGCTTTCTTT. Residues: CASSPRDSQEEAFF.

The chain carries TRBV30 and TRBJ2-7, with a weak D call TRBD2 (5 bases). Trimming removed 5 bases at V and 7 bases at J, with 15 bases between. CDR3 length equals 12 residues. Germline CDR1 is GTSNPN and CDR2 is SVGIG (reference sequence). The CDR3 DNA sequence: TGTGCCTGGCAACTTATAGCGTCAGAGCAGTACTTC. Its protein product is CAWQLIASEQYF.

J is TRBJ2-5 and V is TRBV7-8; D possibly corresponds to TRBD1 (5 bases). The germline gives CDR1 SGHVS, CDR2 FQNEAQ. V lost 0 bases, J lost 1 base, and 15 bases lay in between. The CDR3 sequence is 17 residues long. CDR3 residues: CASSLAGRQSPQETQYF. Here the CDR3 DNA reads TGTGCCAGCAGCTTAGCGGGCCGACAGTCTCCCCAAGAGACCCAGTACTTC.

The rearrangement joins TRBV6-4 to TRBJ2-1; D may be TRBD1 (6 bases). Germline values: CDR1 MRHNA, CDR2 SNTAGT. V lost 5 bases and J 4 bases, leaving 9 bases between the germline ends. This CDR3 has 13 amino acids. CDR3 amino acids: CASSQDRYNEQFF. The CDR3 DNA follows: TGTGCCAGCAGTCAGGACAGATACAATGAGCAGTTCTTC.

This chain links TRBV6-5 with TRBJ2-5; a weak D match, TRBD2 (5 bases). The CDR3 totals 13 residues. V was trimmed by 2 bases and J by 11 bases, leaving 15 bases between them. CDR1 and CDR2 from the germline V gene are MNHEY and SVGAGI. The CDR3 loop reads CASSYPGKKEQYF. The CDR3 DNA follows: TGTGCCAGCAGTTACCCGGGAAAAAAGGAGCAGTACTTC.

Written as DNA, the CDR3 is TGTGCCAGCAGCCCGGAGGGGAGAGCAGATACGCAGTATTTT. This sequence encodes CASSPEGRADTQYF. This rearrangement joins TRBV7-2 to TRBJ2-3, with D tentatively TRBD2 (6 bases). The germline gives CDR1 SGHTA, CDR2 FQGNSA. The ends were cut back, 5 bases at V and 4 bases at J, with 13 bases in the middle. The length of the CDR3 is 14 residues.

There are a few counts of this clone. The V and J genes are TRBV5-1 and TRBJ1-1; perhaps TRBD1 as D (6 bases). V lost 4 bases and J lost 0, with 10 bases in between. This CDR3 spans 14 amino acids. From germline, CDR1 is SGHRS and CDR2 YFSETQ. The CDR3 DNA sequence: TGCGCCAGCAGCGTACAGGGCCTGAACACTGAAGCTTTCTTT. As protein: CASSVQGLNTEAFF.

The V call is TRBV5-4, the J call TRBJ1-2, with a tentative D call TRBD1 (6 bases). This CDR3 region has 15 residues. Germline V CDR1 and CDR2: SGHNT, YYREEE (reference sequence). V lost 0 bases and J 4 bases, leaving 13 bases between the germline ends. The CDR3 bases are TGTGCCAGCAGCTTGGCTACAGGGTACGCCTATGGCTACACCTTC. This codes for CASSLATGYAYGYTF.

The chain employs TRBV7-3 and TRBJ2-1; 7 nucleotides agree with TRBD2. The CDR3 is made up of 15 amino acids. Germline V lookup: CDR1 SGHTA, CDR2 FQGTGA. The J segment lost 5 bases and the V segment lost 5 bases, leaving 9 bases of the junction unmatched. CDR3 nucleotides: TGTGCCAGCAGCCCCGGCCGCGGGAGTAACAATGAGCAGTTCTTC. It encodes CASSPGRGSNNEQFF.

The chain links TRBV15 to TRBJ2-1; a weak D match, TRBD2 (6 bases). V lost 0 bases and J 3 bases, leaving 15 bases between the germline ends. CDR1 is LNHNV, CDR2 YYDKDF, per germline (reference sequence). This CDR3 comprises 17 residues. This CDR3 reads CATSRDRGGAFYNEQFF. For the CDR3, the DNA is TGTGCCACCAGCAGAGATCGGGGCGGGGCCTTCTACAATGAGCAGTTCTTC.

This clone was seen more than once but under ten times. J is TRBJ2-7 and V is TRBV7-6, with D uncertain. Trimming stripped 3 bases from V and 6 bases from J, with 6 bases between. This CDR3 has 11 amino acids. The V gene's germline CDR1 is SGHVS and CDR2 FNYEAQ. The CDR3: CASSLYGEQYF. The CDR3 DNA is TGTGCCAGCAGCTTGTACGGCGAGCAGTACTTC.